This record looks at one TCR beta chain sequence and its context. Its specificity is not known. Selection for sequencing was limited to patients who had shown CD8+CD57+ cell expansion by flow cytometry. Patients had undergone no therapy by the time their blood was sampled. The CDR3 spans 14 residues. CDR1 SQVTM and CDR2 ANQGSEA come from the germline V gene. The V segment lost 7 bases and the J segment 2 bases; nucleotides outside the gene matches: 8. This entry belongs to a study of CD8+CD57+ T cells in acquired aplastic anemia. General observations from the study: Common to patients and controls were twenty-nine CD8+ CDR3 sequences.

For CDR3 and TCR beta VDJ profiling, genomic DNA was the template used. TCRdb recomputed calls from the reads with MiXCR, one row per CDR3 protein. The table includes around 500,000 distinct CDR3 sequences, under 40% detected once. Specimen: sorted CD4+, CD8+, or CD8+CD57+ T cells (not recorded which) from PBMCs. The rearrangement joins TRBV29-1 to TRBJ2-3; TRBD2 aligns across 8 bases. This sequence was found in a human donor with aplastic anemia. CDR3 in DNA: TGCAGCGCCTTAGCGGGACACATCACAGATACGCAGTATTTT. Its translation: CSALAGHITDTQYF.